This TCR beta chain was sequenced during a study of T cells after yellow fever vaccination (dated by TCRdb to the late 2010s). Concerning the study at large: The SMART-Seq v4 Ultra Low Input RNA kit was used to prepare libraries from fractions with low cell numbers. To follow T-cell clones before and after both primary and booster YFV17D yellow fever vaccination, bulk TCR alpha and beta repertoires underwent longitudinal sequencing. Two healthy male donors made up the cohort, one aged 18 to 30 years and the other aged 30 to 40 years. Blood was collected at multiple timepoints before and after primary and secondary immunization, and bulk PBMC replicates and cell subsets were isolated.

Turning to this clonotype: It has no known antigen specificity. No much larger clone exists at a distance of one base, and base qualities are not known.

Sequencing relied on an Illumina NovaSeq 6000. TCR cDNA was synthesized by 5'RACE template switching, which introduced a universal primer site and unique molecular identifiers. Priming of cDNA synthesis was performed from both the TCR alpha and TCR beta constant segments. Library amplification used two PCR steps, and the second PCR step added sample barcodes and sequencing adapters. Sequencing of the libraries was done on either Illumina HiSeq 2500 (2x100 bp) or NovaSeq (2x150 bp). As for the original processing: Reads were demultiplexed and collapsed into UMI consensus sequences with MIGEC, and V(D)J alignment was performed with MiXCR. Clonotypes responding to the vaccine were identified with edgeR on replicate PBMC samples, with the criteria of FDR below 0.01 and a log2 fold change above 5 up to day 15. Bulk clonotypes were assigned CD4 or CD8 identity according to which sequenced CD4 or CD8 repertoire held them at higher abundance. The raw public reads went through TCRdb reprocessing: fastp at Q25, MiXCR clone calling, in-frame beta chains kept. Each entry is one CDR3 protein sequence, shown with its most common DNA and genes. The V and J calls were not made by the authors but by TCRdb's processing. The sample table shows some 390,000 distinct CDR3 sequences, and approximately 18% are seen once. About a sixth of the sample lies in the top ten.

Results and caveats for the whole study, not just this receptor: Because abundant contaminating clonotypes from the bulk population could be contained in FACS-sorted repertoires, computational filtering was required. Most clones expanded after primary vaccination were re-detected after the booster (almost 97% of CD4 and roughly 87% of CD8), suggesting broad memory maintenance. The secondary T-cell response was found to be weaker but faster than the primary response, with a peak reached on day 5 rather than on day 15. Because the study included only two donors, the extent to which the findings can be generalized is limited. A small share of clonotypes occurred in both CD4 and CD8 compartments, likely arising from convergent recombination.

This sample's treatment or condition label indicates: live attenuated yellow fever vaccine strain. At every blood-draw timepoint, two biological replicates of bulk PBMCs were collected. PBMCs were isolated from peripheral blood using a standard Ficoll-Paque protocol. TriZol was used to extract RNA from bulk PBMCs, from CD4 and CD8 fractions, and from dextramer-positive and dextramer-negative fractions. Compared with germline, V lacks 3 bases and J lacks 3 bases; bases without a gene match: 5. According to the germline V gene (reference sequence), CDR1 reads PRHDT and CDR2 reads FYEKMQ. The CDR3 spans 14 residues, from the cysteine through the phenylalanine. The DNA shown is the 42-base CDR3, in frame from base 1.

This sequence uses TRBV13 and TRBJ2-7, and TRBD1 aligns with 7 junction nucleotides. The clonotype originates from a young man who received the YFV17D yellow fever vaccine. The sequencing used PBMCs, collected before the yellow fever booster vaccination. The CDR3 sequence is CASSLGTAFYEQYF. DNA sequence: TGTGCCAGCAGCTTGGGGACAGCCTTCTACGAGCAGTACTTC.